This record concerns one T cell receptor beta chain sequence. Germline CDR1 is SGHTA and CDR2 is FQGTGA. V was clipped by 2 bases and J by 7 bases; unmatched bases: 0. This CDR3 has 13 amino acids. These data originate in a study of technical replicates of blood from four donors. Sequenced by immunoSEQ multiplex PCR; TCRdb stores in-frame clones only, minus some. The sample holds 65,000 to 85,000 clones, under 95% seen once. The receptor was isolated from a human donor in good health. This rearrangement joins TRBV7-3 to TRBJ2-1; 9 bases match TRBD2. The specimen sequenced was T cells isolated from PBMCs. The CDR3 loop is CASSLAGGNEQFF. The CDR3 DNA reads as TGTGCCAGCAGCTTAGCGGGAGGGAATGAGCAGTTCTTC. Looking up the rest from reference TRBV7-3 and TRBJ2-1 gives the full variable domain: GAGVSQTPSNKVTEKGKYVELRCDPISGHTALYWYRQSLGQGPEFLIYFQGTGAADDSGLPNDRFFAVRPEGSVSTLKIQRTERGDSAVYLCASSLAGGNEQFFGPGTRLTVL.